This T cell receptor beta chain was documented in a study of blood T cell repertoires in COVID-19. Measured with immunoSEQ multiplex PCR; TCRdb has only the in-frame clones, and not every one. The sample carries 200,000 to 250,000 clones, about 84% recorded once. The ends lost 5 bases at V and 5 bases at J; junction bases unmatched: 5. CDR1 and CDR2 from the germline V gene are SGHTA and FQGTGA. The CDR3 is 15 amino acids. Sequencing was done on a sample of PBMCs or T cells enriched from blood (not recorded which). The TCR sequence derives from a woman aged 45-65 years who had recovered from COVID-19. The chain uses TRBV7-3 and TRBJ2-1, with 11 positions matching TRBD2. This CDR3 reads CASSPGTSGHNEQFF. In nucleotides, the CDR3 is TGTGCCAGCAGCCCCGGGACTAGCGGACACAATGAGCAGTTCTTC.